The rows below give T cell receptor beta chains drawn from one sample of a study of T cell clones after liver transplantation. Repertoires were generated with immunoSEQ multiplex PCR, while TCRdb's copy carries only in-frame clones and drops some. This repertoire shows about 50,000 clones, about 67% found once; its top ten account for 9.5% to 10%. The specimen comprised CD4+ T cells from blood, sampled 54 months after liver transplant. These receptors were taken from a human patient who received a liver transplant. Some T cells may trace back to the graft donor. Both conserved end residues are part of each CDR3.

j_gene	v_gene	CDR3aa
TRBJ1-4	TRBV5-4	CASSVGQPGANEKLFF
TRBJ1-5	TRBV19	CASSIGQNSNQPQHF
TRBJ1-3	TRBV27	CASQSGTGNTIYF
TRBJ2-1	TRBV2	CASSDRTGGDEQFF
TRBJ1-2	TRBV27	CASSSADRDYGYTF
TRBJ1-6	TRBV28	CASTMRAGSSPLHF
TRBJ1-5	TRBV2	CARGGVNQPQHF
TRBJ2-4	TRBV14	CASSQVRGKAKNIQYF
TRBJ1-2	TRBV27	CASSLSRLTHGYTF
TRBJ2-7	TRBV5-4	CASLDGPGPIYEQYF
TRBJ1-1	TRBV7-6	CASSLADSLSEAFF
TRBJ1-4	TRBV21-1	CASSKWAGIRLFF
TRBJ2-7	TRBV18	CASTRQASSYEQYF
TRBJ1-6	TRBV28	CASSTPGQGATYNSPLHF
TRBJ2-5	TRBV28	CASSDSSQETQYF
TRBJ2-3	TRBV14	CASSKQGPSTDTQYF
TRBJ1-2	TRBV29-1	CSVEDPQGTYGYTF
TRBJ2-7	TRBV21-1	CASSGDRDSEQYF
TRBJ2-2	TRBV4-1	CASSQGDTNTGELFF
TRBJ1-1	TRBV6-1	CASSDPFRELNTEAFF
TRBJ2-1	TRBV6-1	CASSVLAGGNEQFF
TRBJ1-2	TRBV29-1	CSVSQRQVDYGYTF
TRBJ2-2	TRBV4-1	CASAQGFLGTGELFF
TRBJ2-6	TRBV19	CASSMGSSGANVLTF
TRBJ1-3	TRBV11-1	CASSFGSTSSGNTIYF
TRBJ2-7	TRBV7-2	CASSSPGDGHYEQYF
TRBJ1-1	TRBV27	CASSLEGSEAFF
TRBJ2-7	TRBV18	CASSREGGSYEQYF
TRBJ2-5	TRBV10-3	CAIRPGGGETQYF
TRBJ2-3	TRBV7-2	CASSLEPHTQYF
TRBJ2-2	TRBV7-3	CASSHSRDSLTGELFF
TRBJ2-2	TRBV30	CAWSVLAGALTGELFF
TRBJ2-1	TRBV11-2	CASSLGLAGVNEQFF